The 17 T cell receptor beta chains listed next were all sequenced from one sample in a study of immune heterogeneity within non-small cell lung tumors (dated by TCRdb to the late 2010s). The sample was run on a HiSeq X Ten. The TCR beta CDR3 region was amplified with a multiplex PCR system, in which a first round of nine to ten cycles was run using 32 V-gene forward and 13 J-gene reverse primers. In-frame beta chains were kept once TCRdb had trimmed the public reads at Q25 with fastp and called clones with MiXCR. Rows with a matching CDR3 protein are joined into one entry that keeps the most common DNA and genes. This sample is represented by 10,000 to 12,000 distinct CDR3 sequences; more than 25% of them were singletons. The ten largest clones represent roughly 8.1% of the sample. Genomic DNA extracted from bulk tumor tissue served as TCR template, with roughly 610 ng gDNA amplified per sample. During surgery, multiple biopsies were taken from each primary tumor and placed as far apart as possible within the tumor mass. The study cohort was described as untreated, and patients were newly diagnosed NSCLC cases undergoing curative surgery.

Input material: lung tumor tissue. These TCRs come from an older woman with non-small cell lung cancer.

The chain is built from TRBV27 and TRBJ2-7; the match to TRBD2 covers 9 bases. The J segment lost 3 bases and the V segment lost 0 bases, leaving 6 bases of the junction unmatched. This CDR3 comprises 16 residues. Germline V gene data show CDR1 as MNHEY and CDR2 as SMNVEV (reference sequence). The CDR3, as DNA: TGTGCCAGCAGTTTATCGTTGCGGGAGGGAATCTACGAGCAGTACTTC. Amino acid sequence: CASSLSLREGIYEQYF.

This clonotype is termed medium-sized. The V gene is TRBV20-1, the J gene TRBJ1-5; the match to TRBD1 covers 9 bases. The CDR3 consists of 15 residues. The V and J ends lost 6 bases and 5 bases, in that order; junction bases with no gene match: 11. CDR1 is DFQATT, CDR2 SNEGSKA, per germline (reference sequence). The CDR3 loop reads CSAATGGAGDQPQHF. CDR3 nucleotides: TGCAGTGCGGCAACAGGGGGCGCGGGGGATCAGCCCCAGCATTTT.

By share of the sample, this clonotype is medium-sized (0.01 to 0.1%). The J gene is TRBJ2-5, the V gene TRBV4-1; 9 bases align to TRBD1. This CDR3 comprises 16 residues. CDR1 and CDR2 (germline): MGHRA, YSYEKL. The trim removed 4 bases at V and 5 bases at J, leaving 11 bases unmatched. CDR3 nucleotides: TGCGCCAGCAGCCTCCGGGACAGGGAATTCGGGGAGACCCAGTACTTC. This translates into CASSLRDREFGETQYF.

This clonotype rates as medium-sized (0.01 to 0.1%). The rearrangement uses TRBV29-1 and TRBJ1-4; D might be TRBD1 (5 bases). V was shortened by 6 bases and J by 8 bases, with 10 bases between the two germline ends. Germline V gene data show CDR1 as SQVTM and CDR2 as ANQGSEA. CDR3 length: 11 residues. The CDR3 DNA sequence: TGCAGCGTAGACAGTGGGGAAAAACTGTTTTTT. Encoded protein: CSVDSGEKLFF.

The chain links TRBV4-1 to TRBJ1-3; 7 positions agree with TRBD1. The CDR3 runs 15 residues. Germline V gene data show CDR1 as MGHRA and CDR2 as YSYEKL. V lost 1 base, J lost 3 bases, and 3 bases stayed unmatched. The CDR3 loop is CASSQVSGGGNTIYF. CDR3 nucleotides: TGCGCCAGCAGCCAAGTGTCAGGGGGTGGAAACACCATATATTTT.

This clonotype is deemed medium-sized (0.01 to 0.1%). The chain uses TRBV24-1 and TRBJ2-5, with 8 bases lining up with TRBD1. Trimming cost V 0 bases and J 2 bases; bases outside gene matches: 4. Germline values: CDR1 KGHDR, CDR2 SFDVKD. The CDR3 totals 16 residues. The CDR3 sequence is CATSDLATGAQETQYF. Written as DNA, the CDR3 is TGTGCCACCAGTGATTTGGCGACAGGGGCTCAAGAGACCCAGTACTTC.

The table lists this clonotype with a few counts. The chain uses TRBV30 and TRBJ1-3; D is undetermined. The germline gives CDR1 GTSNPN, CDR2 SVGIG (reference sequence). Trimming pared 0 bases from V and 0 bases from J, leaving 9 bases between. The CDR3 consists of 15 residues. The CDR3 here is CAWSVWKNSGNTIYF. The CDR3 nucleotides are TGTGCCTGGAGTGTTTGGAAAAACTCTGGAAACACCATATATTTT.

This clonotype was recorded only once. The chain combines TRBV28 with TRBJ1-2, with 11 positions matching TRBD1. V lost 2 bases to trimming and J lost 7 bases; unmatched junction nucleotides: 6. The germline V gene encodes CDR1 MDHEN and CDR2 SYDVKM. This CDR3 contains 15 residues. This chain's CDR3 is CASSLLGQGASGYTF. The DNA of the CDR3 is TGTGCCAGCAGTTTACTTGGACAGGGGGCTAGTGGCTACACCTTC.

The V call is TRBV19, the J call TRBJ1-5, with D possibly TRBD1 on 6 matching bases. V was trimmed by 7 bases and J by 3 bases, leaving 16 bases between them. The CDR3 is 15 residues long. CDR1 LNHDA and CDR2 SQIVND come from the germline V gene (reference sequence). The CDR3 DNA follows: TGTGCCAGTACTCAACGGGGGCATTTCAATCAGCCCCAGCATTTT. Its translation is CASTQRGHFNQPQHF.

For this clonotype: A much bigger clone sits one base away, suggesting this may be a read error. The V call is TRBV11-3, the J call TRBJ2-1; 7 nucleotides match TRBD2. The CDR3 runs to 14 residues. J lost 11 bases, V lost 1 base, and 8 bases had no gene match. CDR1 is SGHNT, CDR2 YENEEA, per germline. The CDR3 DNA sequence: TGTGCCAGCAGCTTAGGCGGGAGTAGTGATAAGCAGTTCTTC. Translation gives CASSLGGSSDKQFF.

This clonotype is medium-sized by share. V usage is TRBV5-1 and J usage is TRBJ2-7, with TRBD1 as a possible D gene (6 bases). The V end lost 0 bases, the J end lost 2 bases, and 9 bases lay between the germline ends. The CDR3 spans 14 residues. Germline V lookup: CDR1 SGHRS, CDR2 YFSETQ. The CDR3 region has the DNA TGCGCCAGCAGCTTGGAAGGGGGAGCCTACGAGCAGTACTTC. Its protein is CASSLEGGAYEQYF.

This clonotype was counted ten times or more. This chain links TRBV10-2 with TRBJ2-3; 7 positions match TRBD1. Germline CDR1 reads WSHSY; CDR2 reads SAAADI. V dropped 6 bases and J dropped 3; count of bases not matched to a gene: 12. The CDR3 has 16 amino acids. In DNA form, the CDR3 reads TGCGCCAGCAGAGACCCTCGTCAACAGGGGACAGATACGCAGTATTTT. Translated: CASRDPRQQGTDTQYF.

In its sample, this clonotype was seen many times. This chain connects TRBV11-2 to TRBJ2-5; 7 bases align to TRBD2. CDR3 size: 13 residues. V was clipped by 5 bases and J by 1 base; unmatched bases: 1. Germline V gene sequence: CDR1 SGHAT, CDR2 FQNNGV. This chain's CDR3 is CASSIAGQETQYF. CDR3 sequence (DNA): TGTGCCAGCAGCATAGCGGGCCAAGAGACCCAGTACTTC.

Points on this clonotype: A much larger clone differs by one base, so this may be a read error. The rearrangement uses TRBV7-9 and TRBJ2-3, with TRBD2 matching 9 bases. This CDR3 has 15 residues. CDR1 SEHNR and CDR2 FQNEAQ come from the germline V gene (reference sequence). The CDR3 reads CAISLDSGSLNTQYF. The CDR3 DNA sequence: TGTGCCATCAGCTTAGATAGCGGGAGCTTGAATACGCAGTATTTT.

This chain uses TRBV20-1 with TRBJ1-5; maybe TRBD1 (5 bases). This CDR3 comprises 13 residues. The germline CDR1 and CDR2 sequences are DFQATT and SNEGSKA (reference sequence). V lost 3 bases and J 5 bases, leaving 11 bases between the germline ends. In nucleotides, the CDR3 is TGCAGTGCTAGGGAGGAGGGGCATCAGCCCCAGCATTTT. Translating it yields CSAREEGHQPQHF.

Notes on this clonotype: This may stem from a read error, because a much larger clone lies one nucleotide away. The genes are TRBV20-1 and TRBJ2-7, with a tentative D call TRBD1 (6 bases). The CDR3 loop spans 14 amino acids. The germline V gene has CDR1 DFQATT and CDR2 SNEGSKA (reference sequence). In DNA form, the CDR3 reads TGCATCACACAAATAGGGGGTTCCCTCTACGAGCAGTACTTC. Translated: CITQIGGSLYEQYF.

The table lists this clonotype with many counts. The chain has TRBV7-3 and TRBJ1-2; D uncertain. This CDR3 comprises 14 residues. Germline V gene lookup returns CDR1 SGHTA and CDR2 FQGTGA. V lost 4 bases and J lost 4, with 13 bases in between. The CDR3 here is CASSSGRLAYGYTF. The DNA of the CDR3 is TGTGCCAGCAGCTCGGGCCGGTTGGCCTATGGCTACACCTTC. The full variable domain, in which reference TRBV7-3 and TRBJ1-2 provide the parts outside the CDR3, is GAGVSQTPSNKVTEKGKYVELRCDPISGHTALYWYRQSLGQGPEFLIYFQGTGAADDSGLPNDRFFAVRPEGSVSTLKIQRTERGDSAVYLCASSSGRLAYGYTFGSGTRLTVV.